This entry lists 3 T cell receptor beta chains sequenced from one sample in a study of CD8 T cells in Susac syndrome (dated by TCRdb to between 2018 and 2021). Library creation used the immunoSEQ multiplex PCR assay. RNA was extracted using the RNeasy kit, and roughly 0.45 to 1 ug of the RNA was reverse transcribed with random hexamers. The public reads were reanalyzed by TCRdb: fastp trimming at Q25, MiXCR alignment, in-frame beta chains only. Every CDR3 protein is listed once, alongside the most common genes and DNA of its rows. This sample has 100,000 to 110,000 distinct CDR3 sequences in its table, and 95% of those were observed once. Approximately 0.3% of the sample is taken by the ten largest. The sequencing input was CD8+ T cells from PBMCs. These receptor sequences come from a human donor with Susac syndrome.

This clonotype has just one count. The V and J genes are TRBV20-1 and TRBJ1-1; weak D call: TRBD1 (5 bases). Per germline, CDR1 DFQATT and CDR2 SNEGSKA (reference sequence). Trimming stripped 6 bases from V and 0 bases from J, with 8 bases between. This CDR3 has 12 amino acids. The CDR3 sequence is CSAWTLNTEAFF. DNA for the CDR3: TGCAGTGCGTGGACACTGAACACTGAAGCTTTCTTT.

This CDR3 is CASSTSPGPSDTQYF. The CDR3 bases are TGTGCCAGCAGCACTAGTCCCGGACCTTCAGATACGCAGTATTTT. The rearrangement uses TRBV9 and TRBJ2-3; a weak D match, TRBD2 (5 bases). Trimming stripped 4 bases from V and 4 bases from J, with 16 bases between. Germline-derived CDR1 and CDR2 are SGDLS and YYNGEE. The CDR3 loop spans 15 amino acids.

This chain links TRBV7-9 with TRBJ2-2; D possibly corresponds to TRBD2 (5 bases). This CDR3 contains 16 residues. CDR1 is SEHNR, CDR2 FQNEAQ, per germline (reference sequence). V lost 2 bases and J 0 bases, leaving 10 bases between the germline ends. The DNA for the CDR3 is TGTGCCAGCAGCTTATTGGCGGGTTCGAACACCGGGGAGCTGTTTTTT. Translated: CASSLLAGSNTGELFF.